The rows below give T cell receptor beta chains drawn from one sample of a study of cytomegalovirus exposure and HLA in healthy donors. TCRdb's copy holds only in-frame clones and misses some; the assay was immunoSEQ multiplex PCR. This sample yields about 150,000 clones, of which 60% to 80% are seen a single time; roughly 13% belongs to the top ten. The sequenced sample was PBMCs. Source of these receptors: a young man in good health and CMV-seropositive. The CDR3 runs from the conserved cysteine through the conserved F or W. Fields, in order: V gene, J gene, CDR3 length, clone size, CDR3 protein. Some rows mark clone size as missing; the rest say once, few, many or name a class of expanded clone.

TRBV10-1	TRBJ1-5	16	.	CASGWREAGTNQPQHF
TRBV5-1	TRBJ2-2	17	.	CASSSQQTGLRTGELFF
TRBV19	TRBJ1-1	13	.	CASGANGMTEAFF
TRBV19	TRBJ2-7	15	.	CASSPGVAGSYEQYF
TRBV5-1	TRBJ2-1	14	.	CASSQPESYNEQFF
TRBV7-9	TRBJ2-5	14	.	CASSPVGGEETQYF
TRBV5-8	TRBJ1-5	14	.	CASSSGTSNQPQHF
TRBV28	TRBJ2-5	13	.	CASSLSGRETQYF
TRBV19	TRBJ1-5	18	once	CASKSLGRGSVRNQPQHF
TRBV19	TRBJ2-7	13	.	CASSDSQGDEQYF
TRBV5-1	TRBJ1-1	13	.	CASSSNIDTEAFF
TRBV9	TRBJ2-7	16	.	CASSNSGLVTTYEQYF
TRBV12-1	TRBJ2-2	18	.	CASSPNTTTQTGTGELFF
TRBV5-8	TRBJ2-1	15	few	CASSLSLARANEQFF
TRBV13	TRBJ2-3	16	.	CASSLAPRRESDTQYF
TRBV7-2	TRBJ1-2	14	.	CASSLAGGQAGYTF
TRBV7-3	TRBJ2-3	18	.	CASSSEPEIAMSTDTQYF
TRBV19	TRBJ1-4	15	.	CASSMSVTELEKLFF
TRBV5-4	TRBJ2-7	13	.	CASSLAGLDEQYF
TRBV19	.	15	.	CASRRPGSGSYEQYF
TRBV28	TRBJ1-3	15	few	CASSLGGQVGNTIYF
TRBV6-5	TRBJ2-3	16	medium-sized	CASSYLGSGTPDTQYF
TRBV28	TRBJ2-2	15	few	CATADRDRGHGELFF
TRBV30	TRBJ1-3	12	.	CAWNGRGNTIYF
TRBV5-1	TRBJ2-7	16	.	CASSLAVGGDSYEQYF
TRBV10-2	TRBJ2-5	13	.	CASTESGSGTQYF
TRBV6-5	TRBJ1-2	15	few	CASSYSGRGNYGYTF
TRBV5-1	TRBJ1-1	13	.	CASSVGRDSEAFF
TRBV7-8	TRBJ2-7	12	.	CASSLAIGEQYF
TRBV10-3	TRBJ2-2	14	once	CAISVRTNTGELFF
TRBV4-1	TRBJ2-1	13	few	CASSKDLAGGLFF
TRBV5-1	TRBJ2-2	15	.	CASSLAVSGGGELFF
TRBV19	TRBJ1-2	14	.	CASSSPGQGYGYTF
TRBV5-4	TRBJ2-5	15	.	CASSLVAGGIETQYF
TRBV19	TRBJ2-7	13	.	CASSQDRGYEQYF
TRBV27	TRBJ2-5	14	.	CASSPHESRETQYF
TRBV15	TRBJ2-3	15	.	CATSRVGGITDTQYF
TRBV28	TRBJ2-3	15	.	CASSLSGGGTDTQYF
TRBV18	TRBJ1-3	15	once	CASSPTSGNGNTIYF
TRBV5-1	.	15	.	CASSLMTGETYEQYF
TRBV29-1	TRBJ2-3	13	once	CSVGDSSTDTQYF
TRBV4-2	TRBJ2-7	14	.	CASSQEPGSYEQYF
TRBV7-9	TRBJ1-3	16	few	CSSSLGGEAGRNTIYF
TRBV6-6	TRBJ1-2	14	.	CASSLGGQGYRYTF
TRBV19	TRBJ1-5	16	once	CASSRRQGVGNQPQHF
TRBV27	TRBJ1-6	15	.	CASSTGADYNSPLHF
TRBV5-1	TRBJ2-5	14	.	CASSPSTGEETQYF
TRBV18	TRBJ1-1	13	.	CASSPAREGEAFF
TRBV5-6	TRBJ2-2	15	.	CASSSGLVWTGELFF
TRBV6-1	TRBJ1-1	13	.	CASSDRENTEAFF
TRBV9	TRBJ2-5	16	once	CASSAGLGTSPPPQYF
TRBV9	TRBJ1-2	14	.	CASSVGGFRDGYTF
TRBV5-6	TRBJ2-2	15	few	CASSRDRGRTGELFF
TRBV18	TRBJ2-7	15	.	CASSSGTSGTAEQYF
TRBV19	TRBJ1-2	17	.	CASSLRQGSLDSYGYTF
TRBV18	TRBJ2-2	16	.	CASSPPSGGETGELFF
TRBV7-8	TRBJ2-5	15	.	CASSLMVLGGETQYF
TRBV25-1	TRBJ2-5	14	.	CASSEYRGKETQYF
TRBV28	TRBJ1-5	16	.	CASSSGAGGFVQPQHF
TRBV2	TRBJ2-7	15	.	CVSSEVRGPTYEQYF